A single sample is the source of the 20 T cell receptor beta chains below, sequenced in a study of neoadjuvant anti-PD-1 for oral cavity cancer. Indicated time point: after neoadjuvant nivolumab, at surgical resection. TCRdb's table, derived via immunoSEQ multiplex PCR, lists solely in-frame clones and lacks some. The sample has 35,000 to 40,000 clones; roughly two fifths are singletons. The material sequenced was tumor tissue, taken after nivolumab (anti-PD-1) treatment. The receptors were gathered from a person aged 40-85 years with oral cavity squamous cell carcinoma.

CDR3 protein: CASSQETSGRSSYNEQFF. The CDR3 nucleotides read TGCGCCAGCAGCCAAGAGACTAGCGGGAGGTCCTCCTACAATGAGCAGTTCTTC. The chain links TRBV4-1 to TRBJ2-1; 13 bases map to TRBD2. CDR1 is MGHRA, CDR2 YSYEKL, per germline. Trimming removed 0 bases from V and 0 bases from J; junction bases left unmatched: 2. This CDR3 spans 18 amino acids.

The chain is built from TRBV25-1 and TRBJ1-2; TRBD1 agrees at 9 bases. V gave up 9 bases and J gave up 6 bases; unmatched junction bases: 8. CDR1 and CDR2 from the germline V gene are MGHDK and SYGVNS. The CDR3 runs 13 residues. The CDR3 sequence: CASTAGTGNGYTF. In nucleotides, the CDR3 is TGTGCCAGTACCGCCGGGACAGGGAATGGCTACACCTTC.

The chain uses TRBV5-1 and TRBJ2-1; a possible D gene is TRBD1 (7 bases). CDR3 size: 15 residues. Germline V gene lookup returns CDR1 SGHRS and CDR2 YFSETQ. Trimming took 4 bases from V and 1 from J, leaving 12 bases between them. CDR3 sequence reads: CASSPRGESYNEQFF. The CDR3 nucleotides read TGCGCCAGCAGCCCCAGGGGGGAGTCCTACAATGAGCAGTTCTTC.

This clone was recorded at least ten times. The V and J genes are TRBV6-5 and TRBJ1-1, with unresolved D. The germline gives CDR1 MNHEY, CDR2 SVGAGI. This CDR3 has 14 residues. V dropped 0 bases and J dropped 1 base, with 6 bases sitting between them. In DNA form, the CDR3 reads TGTGCCAGCAGTTACTCGGGGAAGAACACTGAAGCTTTCTTT. It translates to CASSYSGKNTEAFF.

The CDR3 DNA follows: TGTGCCAGCAGTTTTCGGGTGGGACAGGGTGAAGATACGCAGTATTTT. Translation gives CASSFRVGQGEDTQYF. This chain uses TRBV28 with TRBJ2-3; 9 bases fit TRBD1. After removal of 3 bases from V and 5 bases from J, the junction contained 9 bases not matched to a gene. The CDR3 extends over 16 amino acids. CDR1 and CDR2 (germline): MDHEN, SYDVKM.

This chain uses TRBV6-6 with TRBJ2-7, with 7 bases fitting TRBD1. This CDR3 region has 12 residues. V was pared by 4 bases and J by 7 bases, with 4 bases of the junction left unmatched. Germline-derived CDR1 and CDR2 are MNHNY and SVGAGI (reference sequence). The CDR3: CASSSTGFEQYF. The CDR3 nucleotides are TGTGCCAGCAGTTCGACAGGGTTTGAGCAGTACTTC.

This clone was seen only a few times. The chain links TRBV10-3 to TRBJ2-7; 7 nucleotides align to TRBD1. The CDR3 has 15 amino acids. Losses at the gene ends were 2 bases for V and 3 bases for J; bases not matched to a gene: 7. Looked up from germline, CDR1 is ENHRY and CDR2 is SYGVKD. CDR3 region: CAISETGQLIYEQYF. CDR3 nucleotide sequence: TGTGCCATCAGTGAGACGGGACAGCTAATCTACGAGCAGTACTTC.

Comment on this clone: Mismatch with germline at one junction end may stem from a read error. V is TRBV7-3 and J is TRBJ1-2; TRBD1 aligns across 9 bases. Germline V CDR1 and CDR2: SGHTA, FQGTGA. The length of the CDR3 is 12 residues. The chain's CDR3 is CASSPGQGLFSF. The CDR3 nucleotides are TGTGCCAGCAGCCCGGGACAGGGCCTTTTCTCCTTC.

This clone was observed a few times. V and J are TRBV9 and TRBJ2-1; 11 bases agree with TRBD2. The ends lost 2 bases at V and 7 bases at J; junction bases unmatched: 8. There are 16 residues in the CDR3. In germline, CDR1 is SGDLS, CDR2 YYNGEE. The CDR3 nucleotides are TGTGCCAGCAGCGTCACAATAGCGGGGGGGCTTAATGAGCAGTTCTTC. As protein: CASSVTIAGGLNEQFF.

V is TRBV19 and J is TRBJ2-5; D remains unclear. V lost 7 bases and J 5 bases, leaving 14 bases between the germline ends. Germline-derived CDR1 and CDR2 are LNHDA and SQIVND (reference sequence). CDR3 size: 13 residues. This chain's CDR3 is CASNRGWQETQYF. The CDR3 nucleotides are TGTGCCAGTAACCGCGGCTGGCAGGAGACCCAGTACTTC.

This clone was counted at least ten times. The CDR3 coding sequence is TGCGCCAGCAGCTTGGATTCGGGACAAGCTGAGACCCAGTACTTC. Translation: CASSLDSGQAETQYF. The chain combines TRBV5-1 with TRBJ2-5; perhaps TRBD1 as D (6 bases). The CDR3 sequence is 15 residues long. The V gene lost 0 bases and the J gene lost 5 bases, with 14 bases spanning the gap. The germline gives CDR1 SGHRS, CDR2 YFSETQ.

In its sample, this clone was seen a few times. The V gene is TRBV28, the J gene TRBJ2-5, with 7 bases aligning to TRBD1. Trimming cost V 5 bases and J 1 base; bases outside gene matches: 1. The germline V gene encodes CDR1 MDHEN and CDR2 SYDVKM. CDR3 length equals 13 residues. The CDR3 is CASSRDSQETQYF. DNA of the CDR3: TGTGCCAGCAGTAGGGACAGCCAAGAGACCCAGTACTTC.

A remark on this clone: A much bigger clone sits one base away, suggesting this may be a read error. In DNA, the CDR3 is TGTGCCAGCAGCTCCTACGAGCAGTACTTC. Translating it yields CASSSYEQYF. The chain employs TRBV11-2 and TRBJ2-7, with D unclear. The length of the CDR3 is 10 residues. V shed 4 bases and J shed 2 bases, with 0 bases lying between them. CDR1 is SGHAT, CDR2 FQNNGV, per germline.

The chain couples TRBV5-4 to TRBJ2-6, with 7 bases fitting TRBD2. The CDR3 has 18 amino acids. Germline CDR1 and CDR2: SGHNT and YYREEE (reference sequence). The J segment lost 2 bases and the V segment lost 6 bases, leaving 14 bases of the junction unmatched. DNA of the CDR3: TGTGCCAGCACCCCTTGGGAGGGATTCAGGGCTGGGGCCAACGTCCTGACTTTC. It translates to CASTPWEGFRAGANVLTF.

V usage is TRBV6-1 and J usage is TRBJ2-4, with 7 positions matching TRBD1. Trimming took 7 bases from V and 1 from J; bases not matched to a gene: 4. The CDR3 length is 14 residues. The germline V gene has CDR1 MNHNS and CDR2 SASEGT. The CDR3 DNA sequence: TGTGCCAGCAACGAACAGGGGGCCAAAAACATTCAGTACTTC. Encoded protein: CASNEQGAKNIQYF.

The chain is built from TRBV6-5 and TRBJ2-2; a weak D match, TRBD1 (5 bases). CDR1 MNHEY and CDR2 SVGAGI come from the germline V gene. This CDR3 has 15 amino acids. Trimming shortened V by 2 bases and J by 3 bases, and 10 bases separated the two germline ends. The CDR3 coding sequence is TGTGCCAGCAGTTACACCCAGGGTCACACCGGGGAGCTGTTTTTT. It translates to CASSYTQGHTGELFF.

In its sample, this clone was seen a few times. This sequence joins TRBV29-1 and TRBJ2-1, with D perhaps TRBD1 (6 bases). Germline CDR1 and CDR2: SQVTM and ANQGSEA. The length of the CDR3 is 13 residues. V lost 1 base to trimming and J lost 7 bases, with 11 bases between them. CDR3 residues: CSVEGAGANEQFF. The DNA of the CDR3 is TGCAGCGTTGAAGGGGCAGGGGCAAATGAGCAGTTCTTC.

This clone was recorded many times. CDR3 loop: CASSGLSGSGNQPQHF. The CDR3 DNA sequence: TGTGCCAGCAGCGGCTTATCGGGTAGTGGCAATCAGCCCCAGCATTTT. The V call is TRBV5-5, the J call TRBJ1-5, with D hard to call. Germline loops: CDR1 SGHKS, CDR2 YYEKEE (reference sequence). The CDR3 loop spans 16 amino acids. V lost 4 bases and J 2 bases, leaving 16 bases between the germline ends.

The J gene is TRBJ2-7, the V gene TRBV10-3; 8 bases fit TRBD2. Germline V lookup: CDR1 ENHRY, CDR2 SYGVKD. V shed 6 bases and J 6 bases; nucleotides not matched to a gene: 4. The CDR3 length is 12 residues. The CDR3 nucleotides are TGTGCCATCAGAACTAGCGGAGGCGAGCAGTACTTC. This gives the protein CAIRTSGGEQYF.

Comments on this clone: At the DNA level, this CDR3 is encoded by other sequences in the same sample as well. This chain links TRBV10-3 with TRBJ1-2; D is unclear. This CDR3 comprises 11 residues. The germline V and J ends were trimmed by 3 bases and 8 bases, with 7 bases remaining between them. CDR1 ENHRY and CDR2 SYGVKD come from the germline V gene. CDR3 sequence reads: CAISDVGGYTF. CDR3 DNA: TGTGCCATCAGTGATGTCGGAGGCTACACCTTC.